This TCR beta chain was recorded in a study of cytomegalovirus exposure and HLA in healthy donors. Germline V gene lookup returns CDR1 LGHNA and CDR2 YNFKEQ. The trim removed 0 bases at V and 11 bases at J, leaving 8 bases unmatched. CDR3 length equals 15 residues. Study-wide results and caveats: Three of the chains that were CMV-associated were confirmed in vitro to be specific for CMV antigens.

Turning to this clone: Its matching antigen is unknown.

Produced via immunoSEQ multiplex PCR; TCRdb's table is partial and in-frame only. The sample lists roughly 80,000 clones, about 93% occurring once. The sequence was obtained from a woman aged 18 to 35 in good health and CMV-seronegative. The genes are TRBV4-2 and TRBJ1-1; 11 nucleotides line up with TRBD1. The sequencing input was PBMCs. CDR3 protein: CASSQDHIGQGAAFF. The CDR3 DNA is TGTGCCAGCAGCCAAGATCACATTGGACAGGGGGCGGCTTTCTTT.